The sequence of this TCR beta chain was determined in a study of cytomegalovirus exposure and HLA in healthy donors. Findings and caveats of the study: A previous analysis found most TCR beta V segments productive roughly 87% or roughly 30% of the time.

Researchers ran the PCR with 60 Vbeta and 13 Jbeta primers. Only in-frame clones appear in the TCRdb table, and some are missing; sequencing was by immunoSEQ multiplex PCR. Of around 150,000 clones detected, around 84% appear once; the ten largest clones hold approximately 6.5%. Trimming cost V 5 bases and J 4 bases, with 7 bases left between them. The CDR3 covers 12 residues. Germline loops: CDR1 SGHVS, CDR2 FNYEAQ. Of note for this clone: Its antigen is currently unknown.

Healthy bone marrow donors made up the cohort. This receptor was taken from a man aged 45-65 years in good health and CMV-seropositive. Sequencing used PBMCs. The chain joins TRBV7-6 to TRBJ2-3; D not certain. CDR3 sequence: CASSPHSDTQYF. The CDR3 DNA sequence: TGTGCCAGCAGCCCCCATTCAGATACGCAGTATTTT.